This T cell receptor beta chain was retrieved from a study of early T cells in non-severe SARS-CoV-2 infection. About the research overall: Bulk RNA isolated from unsorted whole blood underwent sequencing; chains were not paired. Regarding the study as a whole: Clonotype matching in VDJdb favored anti-spike CD8 responses and did not capture private and CD4 specificities.

Individual cDNA molecules carried attached unique molecular identifiers. From the 5' RACE reads, TCRdb called clonotypes with MiXCR, one entry per CDR3 protein. Of 65,000 to 80,000 distinct CDR3 sequences listed, approximately 10% are singletons. Many counts were recorded for this clonotype. Its specificity is not known. This CDR3 is 14 amino acids long. The germline V and J ends were trimmed by 5 bases and 0 bases, with 10 bases remaining between them. Germline V CDR1 and CDR2: MNHEY, SVGAGI. This TCR derives from an adult who was a healthcare worker with PCR-confirmed SARS-CoV-2 infection or an uninfected control (not recorded which). Sequencing was performed on whole blood. The chain uses TRBV6-5 and TRBJ1-2; D uncertain. CDR3 in DNA: TGTGCCAGCAGTATAAGTTCGTCTAACTATGGCTACACCTTC. It codes for CASSISSSNYGYTF.